The clone carrying this T cell receptor (beta chain) was detected a few times. The antigen is undetermined. This sample is part of a study of CD8 T cells in ankylosing spondylitis. Notes on the study in general: Clones linked with disease were CD8+ and fairly uncommon in the peripheral blood. A number of the motif variants had already been described in reactive arthritis synovial fluid and blood. Matched ankylosing spondylitis synovial fluid reportedly contained a significantly enriched population of disease-linked clones. Among TCR beta sequences, a motif of fewer than 10 highly homologous variants appeared characteristic of ankylosing spondylitis blood.

Scientists made TCR beta libraries using quantitative 5'-RACE with molecular barcodes. TCRdb re-analysed the 5' RACE reads in MiXCR, keeping a single row per CDR3 protein. The sample holds hundreds of thousands of distinct CDR3 sequences, roughly 10% seen once. This TCR derives from a male donor with ankylosing spondylitis. Sequencing was done on a sample of blood, either unsorted or a sorted T cell fraction (not recorded which).

The DNA of the CDR3 is TGTGCCAGCAGCCTTTGGACAGGAGCTTTCTTT. It specifies CASSLWTGAFF. The chain joins TRBV7-2 to TRBJ1-1; 7 positions agree with TRBD1. Losses at the gene ends were 5 bases for V and 10 bases for J; bases not matched to a gene: 4. This CDR3 spans 11 amino acids. Per germline, CDR1 SGHTA and CDR2 FQGNSA.